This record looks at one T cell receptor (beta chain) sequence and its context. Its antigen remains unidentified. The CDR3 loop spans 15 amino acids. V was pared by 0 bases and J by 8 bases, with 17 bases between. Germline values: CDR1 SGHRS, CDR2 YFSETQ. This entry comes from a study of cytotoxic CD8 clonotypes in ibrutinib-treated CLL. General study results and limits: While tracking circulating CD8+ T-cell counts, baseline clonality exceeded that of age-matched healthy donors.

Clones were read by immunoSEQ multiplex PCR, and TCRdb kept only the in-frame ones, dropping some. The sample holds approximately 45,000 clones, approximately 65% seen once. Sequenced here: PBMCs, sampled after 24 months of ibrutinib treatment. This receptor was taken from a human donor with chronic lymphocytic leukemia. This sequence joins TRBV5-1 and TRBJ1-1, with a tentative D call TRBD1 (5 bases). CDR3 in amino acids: CASSLVWQQEIEAFF. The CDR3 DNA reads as TGCGCCAGCAGCTTGGTGTGGCAACAGGAGATAGAAGCTTTCTTT.